A selection of T cell receptor beta chains follows, all from one sample in a study of T-cell memory formation after mild COVID-19. One entry per CDR3 protein, called by TCRdb with MiXCR from the 5' RACE reads. Among just under 550,000 distinct CDR3 sequences listed, just over 20% were seen once. Sequenced input: PBMCs or a T cell subset sorted from them (not recorded which). These receptors all stem from an adult woman who had mild COVID-19 (a few samples of this study predate the infection). Cell type and time point are not known. The CDR3 runs from the conserved cysteine through the conserved F or W. The order of the fields is CDR3 DNA, CDR3 protein, J gene, clone size, V gene, D gene. A D gene is named only where the DNA matches it firmly. Part of the rows lack a size; the others show once, few, many or a class for expanded clones.

TGTGCCAGCAACGAAGACAGGGGTCGGTTAAATGGCTACACCTTC	CASNEDRGRLNGYTF	TRBJ1-2	few	TRBV7-8	TRBD1
TGCGCCAGCAGCTTCCGACAGGGGGGTAGCACCGGGGAGCTGTTTTTT	CASSFRQGGSTGELFF	TRBJ2-2	.	TRBV5-1	TRBD1
TGTGCCAGCAGTTACCCGACAGGGAATGAAGCTTTCTTT	CASSYPTGNEAFF	TRBJ1-1	.	TRBV6-5	TRBD1
TGTGCCAGCAGAGCCGACGGGAGTCGCGGGGATGAGCAGTTCTTC	CASRADGSRGDEQFF	TRBJ2-1	few	TRBV9	.
TGCGCCAGCAGCCAAGTGGGGACAGGGGGAGAGGAGCAGTACTTC	CASSQVGTGGEEQYF	TRBJ2-7	few	TRBV4-3	TRBD1
TGTGCCAGCAGCTCCGGGACAGGGGGGGATCAGCCCCAGCATTTT	CASSSGTGGDQPQHF	TRBJ1-5	few	TRBV7-9	TRBD1
TGTGCCAGCAGTTACTCGAACAGGGACTACGAGCAGTACTTC	CASSYSNRDYEQYF	TRBJ2-7	.	TRBV6-5	.
TGTGCCAGCAGCCCAGCCCCTTCTGGGGCCAACGTCCTGACTTTC	CASSPAPSGANVLTF	TRBJ2-6	few	TRBV7-9	.
TGCAGTGCTAGAGATGGCACCGCACGTACCTACAATGAGCAGTTCTTC	CSARDGTARTYNEQFF	TRBJ2-1	.	TRBV20-1	.
TGTGCCAGCAGTCGGGACAGTTTAAGCAATCAGCCCCAGCATTTT	CASSRDSLSNQPQHF	TRBJ1-5	few	TRBV27	TRBD1
TGTGCCAGCAGTGAAAGGTGGGCTACCGAGCAGTTCTTC	CASSERWATEQFF	TRBJ2-1	.	TRBV6-1	.
TGTGCCAGCAGCCAAGCGATCCGATCCTACGAGCAGTACTTC	CASSQAIRSYEQYF	TRBJ2-7	.	TRBV4-2	.
TGTGCCAGCAGTAACCCAGGGGGGGCCTACAATGAGCAGTTCTTC	CASSNPGGAYNEQFF	TRBJ2-1	few	TRBV6-5	.
TGTGCCAGCAGCTTATTGAGGACAGGGGGCACTGAAGCTTTCTTT	CASSLLRTGGTEAFF	TRBJ1-1	.	TRBV7-2	TRBD1
TGTGCCAGCAGTTTGGGCGGGCTCCTCTCCTACGAGCAGTACTTC	CASSLGGLLSYEQYF	TRBJ2-7	.	TRBV12-3/TRBV12-4	.
TGTGCCTCATTACTCGAGACGGGCACTGAAGCTTTCTTT	CASLLETGTEAFF	TRBJ1-1	few	TRBV15	.
TGCGCCAGCAGTCTCACTGGGCACGGAAACACCATATATTTT	CASSLTGHGNTIYF	TRBJ1-3	.	TRBV5-1	.
TGCGCCAGCAGTATGTCAGATACGCAGTATTTT	CASSMSDTQYF	TRBJ2-3	.	TRBV5-1	.
TGTGCCAGCAGCGTATTGGGTAGCGGGAGAGATAGTTATCCGACCGGGGAGCTGTTTTTT	CASSVLGSGRDSYPTGELFF	TRBJ2-2	.	TRBV9	TRBD2
TGTGCCAGCAGCCCCGTGGTGAACACTGAAGCTTTCTTT	CASSPVVNTEAFF	TRBJ1-1	.	TRBV3-1	.
TGTGCCACCAGTGCGGCAGGCACAGATACGCAGTATTTT	CATSAAGTDTQYF	TRBJ2-3	.	TRBV24-1	.
TGTGCCAGCAGATGGCCCGGACCGCGTTATGGCTACACCTTC	CASRWPGPRYGYTF	TRBJ1-2	.	TRBV6-2/TRBV6-3	.
TGCAGCGTTGAAAGGACCCCGGGAGATACAGATACGCAGTATTTT	CSVERTPGDTDTQYF	TRBJ2-3	few	TRBV29-1	.
TGCGCCAGCAGCTTGAGACAGGGGGGACCGTTGGACGTGGAAGACGAGCAGTACTTC	CASSLRQGGPLDVEDEQYF	TRBJ2-7	.	TRBV5-1	TRBD1
TGTGCCACCAGCAGAGAGGTCGGCGGGGGGGCTCAACAGTTCTTC	CATSREVGGGAQQFF	TRBJ2-1	.	TRBV15	TRBD2
TGCGCCAGCAGCTTGGCCGCGCGGAGATACACCGGGGAGCTGTTTTTT	CASSLAARRYTGELFF	TRBJ2-2	.	TRBV5-1	.
TGTGCCAGCAGTTCAGGACAGGGTTCCTATAATTCACCCCTCCACTTT	CASSSGQGSYNSPLHF	TRBJ1-6	.	TRBV27	TRBD1
TGTGCCACCAGCAGAGTCTTGGGGCCCGGGGAGCTGTTTTTT	CATSRVLGPGELFF	TRBJ2-2	many	TRBV15	.
TGCAGTGCTAGAGTTCGGGACAACTCCTACGAGCAGTACTTC	CSARVRDNSYEQYF	TRBJ2-7	.	TRBV20-1	.
TGCAGAGTGATGCATAGACATGGCTACACCTTC	CRVMHRHGYTF	TRBJ1-2	.	TRBV29-1	.
TGTGCCAGCAGCCTCGGTGTAGCGGGAGGTTCCTACAATGAGCAGTTCTTC	CASSLGVAGGSYNEQFF	TRBJ2-1	few	TRBV27	TRBD2
TGCAGTGCCGCGGACTGGCAACAAGAGACCCAGTACTTC	CSAADWQQETQYF	TRBJ2-5	few	TRBV20-1	.
TGTGCCAGCAGTTACTCCGAGGTTCTGCCCGGGGAGCTGTTTTTT	CASSYSEVLPGELFF	TRBJ2-2	few	TRBV6-5	.
TGTGCCAGCAGCCCCGGGAGGGAGGCCGGGGAGCTGTTTTTT	CASSPGREAGELFF	TRBJ2-2	.	TRBV4-2	TRBD2
TGTGCCAGCAGTTTGTTATCAGAGACCTACGAGCAGTACTTC	CASSLLSETYEQYF	TRBJ2-7	.	TRBV12-3/TRBV12-4	.
TGTGCCAGCAGTTCCCAGACAGGAGGCACCTTC	CASSSQTGGTF	TRBJ1-2	.	TRBV12-3/TRBV12-4	.
TGTGCCAGCAGGCTTGGGACTAGCGGGAGGGCAGATACGCAGTATTTT	CASRLGTSGRADTQYF	TRBJ2-3	few	TRBV2	TRBD2
TGCAGCGTGGGAGCGGGAGGGCCCGGGGAGACCCAGTACTTC	CSVGAGGPGETQYF	TRBJ2-5	.	TRBV29-1	TRBD2
TGCAGTGTCGCACCGGCTCTCCAATCCTACAATGAGCAGTTCTTC	CSVAPALQSYNEQFF	TRBJ2-1	few	TRBV20-1	.
TGTGCCACCGGAACAGCTGGAGATACGCAGTATTTT	CATGTAGDTQYF	TRBJ2-3	few	TRBV10-3	.
TGTGCCAGCAGTTGGGGGCAGGGTGGCTACACCTTC	CASSWGQGGYTF	TRBJ1-2	few	TRBV6-5	.
TGCGCCAGCAGCCAAGATAATGAGGGGTCGAGCACAGATACGCAGTATTTT	CASSQDNEGSSTDTQYF	TRBJ2-3	few	TRBV4-1	.
TGCAGTTGGGGTCCATCGCAAGAGACCCAGTACTTC	CSWGPSQETQYF	TRBJ2-5	.	TRBV29-1	.
TGTGCCAGCAAAGTAGGGGGCGGCACAGATACGCAGTATTTT	CASKVGGGTDTQYF	TRBJ2-3	.	TRBV6-5	TRBD1
TGCAGCGCGGGGGACAGGGGGCAATATGGCTACACCTTC	CSAGDRGQYGYTF	TRBJ1-2	.	TRBV29-1	TRBD1
TGTGCCAGCAGCCTCGGTTTGAGAGATACGCAGTATTTT	CASSLGLRDTQYF	TRBJ2-3	few	TRBV7-9	.
TGTGCCAGCAGCCAAGGAGTAGCGGGAGAACCGTACGAGCAGTACTTC	CASSQGVAGEPYEQYF	TRBJ2-7	few	TRBV4-2	TRBD2
TGCAGCGTAACAGGACCCCACTACGAGCAGTACTTC	CSVTGPHYEQYF	TRBJ2-7	.	TRBV29-1	.
TGTGCCAGCTCACCGATCGGCGTAGCGGGGGGGCAGAATGAGCAGTTCTTC	CASSPIGVAGGQNEQFF	TRBJ2-1	.	TRBV18	TRBD2
TGTGCCAGCAGCTTAAACGAGCAGTACTTC	CASSLNEQYF	TRBJ2-7	few	TRBV11-2	.
TGTGCCAGCAGCTTCTCGCACCGGGACAGGTCCTACGAGCAGTACTTC	CASSFSHRDRSYEQYF	TRBJ2-7	few	TRBV7-9	TRBD1
TGTGCCAGCAGCGTAGACGGGGACACTGAAGCTTTCTTT	CASSVDGDTEAFF	TRBJ1-1	few	TRBV9	.
TGTGCCAGCAGCCCCGGGACAGTTTACACCGGGGAGCTGTTTTTT	CASSPGTVYTGELFF	TRBJ2-2	.	TRBV9	TRBD1